This passage covers 17 T cell receptor beta chains from one sample sequenced in a study of T-cell reconstitution after alpha-beta-depleted transplantation in children. For TCRbeta, the library was prepared with unique molecular identifiers. TCRdb passed the PCR reads through MiXCR, listing each CDR3 protein once. In the table there are 450,000 to 600,000 distinct CDR3 sequences, under 15% of which are singletons. The material was PBMCs, mostly from graft donor cells, obtained 360 days after TCRalphabeta/CD19-depleted stem cell transplant. The receptors come from a male patient younger than 18 who had a stem cell transplant for acute myeloid leukemia, so the T cells may come from the graft donor.

This clonotype has at least ten counts. This chain joins TRBV27 and TRBJ2-2, with 13 bases identical to TRBD2. The germline gives CDR1 MNHEY, CDR2 SMNVEV (reference sequence). The CDR3 is made up of 17 amino acids. V shed 0 bases and J 7 bases; nucleotides not matched to a gene: 5. The CDR3 sequence: CASSLSRTSGSIGELFF. The CDR3 nucleotides read TGTGCCAGCAGTTTATCTCGGACTAGCGGGAGTATCGGGGAGCTGTTTTTT.

To note about this clonotype: One junction end disagrees with the germline gene, perhaps due to a read error. This chain uses TRBV7-3 with TRBJ2-1; D might be TRBD1 (6 bases). This CDR3 comprises 14 residues. Germline CDR1 reads SGHTA; CDR2 reads FQGTGA. The CDR3 DNA sequence: TGTGCCAGTAGCTCCAGCCGACAGGACAATGAGCAGTTCTTC. Its translation: CASSSSRQDNEQFF.

V usage is TRBV20-1 and J usage is TRBJ1-5; the match to TRBD1 covers 8 bases. Germline lookup yields CDR1 DFQATT and CDR2 SNEGSKA (reference sequence). The CDR3 has 13 amino acids. The V segment lost 5 bases and the J segment 6 bases; nucleotides outside the gene matches: 6. CDR3 in DNA: TGCAGTGCTCGGACAGGGTCAGGTCAGCCCCAGCATTTT. Its translation is CSARTGSGQPQHF.

The chain uses TRBV11-2 and TRBJ2-4; 7 positions match TRBD2. The germline gives CDR1 SGHAT, CDR2 FQNNGV. The CDR3 runs 16 residues. After removal of 6 bases from V and 1 base from J, the junction contained 9 bases not matched to a gene. The DNA of the CDR3 is TGTGCCAGCAGACCGGGACGGGGGGACGCCAAAAACATTCAGTACTTC. This sequence encodes CASRPGRGDAKNIQYF.

This clonotype has just a few counts. The V call is TRBV5-1, the J call TRBJ2-1; 8 bases fit TRBD2. V shed 2 bases and J 3 bases; nucleotides not matched to a gene: 10. Germline V CDR1 and CDR2: SGHRS, YFSETQ. CDR3 size: 17 residues. In DNA form, the CDR3 reads TGCGCCAGCAGCTTCGGCCACTGGACTAGCAGCTACAATGAGCAGTTCTTC. It specifies CASSFGHWTSSYNEQFF.

The sample holds many counts of this clonotype. The V gene is TRBV29-1, the J gene TRBJ2-3, with D hard to call. V was shortened by 0 bases and J by 0 bases, with 13 bases between the two germline ends. Germline V CDR1 and CDR2: SQVTM, ANQGSEA. The CDR3 is 16 amino acids. DNA for the CDR3: TGCAGCGTTGAAGATCGAGCTCGAGCTAGCACAGATACGCAGTATTTT. Its protein product is CSVEDRARASTDTQYF.

The sample holds many counts of this clonotype. The chain joins TRBV12-3 or TRBV12-4 to TRBJ2-5; 11 bases are shared with TRBD1. The CDR3 is 16 residues long. With V trimmed by 4 bases and J by 4 bases, 8 bases remained unmatched. DNA of the CDR3: TGTGCCAGCAGTTCCCAGGGACAGGGGGTGGGAGAGACCCAGTACTTC. Encoded protein: CASSSQGQGVGETQYF.

The chain joins TRBV7-2 to TRBJ2-3; 9 nucleotides line up with TRBD1. V trimming: 5 bases; J trimming: 4 bases; junction bases outside the gene matches: 13. The CDR3 sequence is 17 residues long. Germline CDR1 and CDR2: SGHTA and FQGNSA. In nucleotides, the CDR3 is TGTGCCAGCAGCCAACCCGACAGGGGGACGGTTTCAGATACGCAGTATTTT. Translated, it gives CASSQPDRGTVSDTQYF.

Ten or more counts support this clonotype. The rearrangement links TRBV7-6 to TRBJ2-7; 10 bases match TRBD1. The germline V gene encodes CDR1 SGHVS and CDR2 FNYEAQ. V lost 1 base, J lost 4 bases, and 4 bases stayed unmatched. This CDR3 region has 15 residues. The CDR3 nucleotides read TGTGCCAGCAGCTTAGTGACAGGGGGCGAGTACGAGCAGTACTTC. It is translated as CASSLVTGGEYEQYF.

This clonotype has just a few counts. The gene calls are TRBV6-2 or TRBV6-3 and TRBJ1-5, with a weak D call TRBD1 (5 bases). CDR1 and CDR2 (germline): MNHEY, SVGEGT. V was pared by 6 bases and J by 2 bases, with 17 bases between. This CDR3 is 16 amino acids long. Here the CDR3 reads CASSPRERGGNQPQHF. The CDR3 DNA reads as TGTGCCAGCAGCCCCAGGGAACGGGGCGGCAATCAGCCCCAGCATTTT.

This clonotype was seen a few times. The V call is TRBV21-1, the J call TRBJ2-5; the DNA was not used to check the table's D call, TRBD1. TRBV21-1 is termed a pseudogene. This CDR3 has 13 residues. In nucleotides, the CDR3 is TGTGCCAGCTGGGGACCGGAGGAAGAGACCCAGTACTTC. Amino acids: CASWGPEEETQYF.

The sample holds many counts of this clonotype. The chain carries TRBV10-3 and TRBJ2-1, with 10 positions matching TRBD2. V was pared by 4 bases and J by 7 bases, with 10 bases of the junction left unmatched. Germline CDR1 and CDR2: ENHRY and SYGVKD. The CDR3 has 16 residues. The CDR3 nucleotides are TGTGCCATCAGTGGGGTCCGAGCGGGAGGGGAAAATGAGCAGTTCTTC. It encodes CAISGVRAGGENEQFF.

This clonotype came up a few times. The rearrangement joins TRBV7-2 to TRBJ2-1; tentative D call: TRBD1 (5 bases). The V gene lost 2 bases and the J gene lost 0 bases, with 14 bases spanning the gap. CDR1 and CDR2 (germline): SGHTA, FQGNSA. The CDR3 totals 17 residues. The CDR3: CASSLRGGPSSYNEQFF. The DNA for the CDR3 is TGTGCCAGCAGCTTAAGGGGTGGGCCCAGCTCCTACAATGAGCAGTTCTTC. Using reference TRBV7-2 and TRBJ2-1 for the parts outside the CDR3, the full variable domain is GAGVSQSPSNKVTEKGKDVELRCDPISGHTALYWYRQSLGQGLEFLIYFQGNSAPDKSGLPSDRFSAERTGGSVSTLTIQRTQQEDSAVYLCASSLRGGPSSYNEQFFGPGTRLTVL.

This rearrangement joins TRBV7-2 to TRBJ2-2; the match to TRBD2 covers 11 bases. V dropped 5 bases and J dropped 6; count of bases not matched to a gene: 11. Germline loops: CDR1 SGHTA, CDR2 FQGNSA. The CDR3 runs 17 residues. This chain's CDR3 is CASSPTGLAGGAGELFF. The CDR3 DNA reads as TGTGCCAGCAGCCCAACCGGACTAGCGGGTGGAGCCGGGGAGCTGTTTTTT. Full variable domain (remainder filled in from reference TRBV7-2 and TRBJ2-2): GAGVSQSPSNKVTEKGKDVELRCDPISGHTALYWYRQSLGQGLEFLIYFQGNSAPDKSGLPSDRFSAERTGGSVSTLTIQRTQQEDSAVYLCASSPTGLAGGAGELFFGEGSRLTVL.

The chain has TRBV28 and TRBJ2-3, with a possible D match to TRBD1 (5 bases). The CDR3 spans 13 residues. The V gene lost 8 bases and the J gene lost 2 bases, with 11 bases spanning the gap. In germline, CDR1 is MDHEN, CDR2 SYDVKM. The CDR3 is CASQDRNTDTQYF. The DNA for the CDR3 is TGTGCCAGCCAAGACAGAAACACAGATACGCAGTATTTT.

In its sample, this clonotype was seen a few times. This rearrangement joins TRBV15 to TRBJ2-2; D possibly corresponds to TRBD2 (6 bases). CDR1 and CDR2 (germline): LNHNV, YYDKDF (reference sequence). V lost 3 bases and J lost 2, with 13 bases in between. The CDR3 is 16 residues long. The CDR3 loop reads CATSSIWRENTGELFF. CDR3 bases: TGTGCCACCAGCAGTATCTGGCGGGAAAACACCGGGGAGCTGTTTTTT.

This clonotype was picked up a small number of times. V usage is TRBV7-9 and J usage is TRBJ2-7, with 7 bases lining up with TRBD1. The J segment lost 2 bases and the V segment lost 3 bases, leaving 10 bases of the junction unmatched. The CDR3 consists of 16 residues. Germline V gene sequence: CDR1 SEHNR, CDR2 FQNEAQ (reference sequence). Here the CDR3 reads CASSFLTGKGTYEQYF. CDR3 in DNA: TGTGCCAGCAGCTTTTTGACAGGGAAGGGAACCTACGAGCAGTACTTC.